This entry describes one T cell receptor beta chain. The data were obtained in a study of cytomegalovirus exposure and HLA in healthy donors. Germline assignment: CDR1 LNHNV and CDR2 YYDKDF (reference sequence). This CDR3 is 14 amino acids long. Trimming shortened V by 3 bases and J by 8 bases, and 13 bases separated the two germline ends. 60 Vbeta and 13 Jbeta primers were used in PCR. Profiled with immunoSEQ multiplex PCR; TCRdb holds only in-frame clones, not every one. The sample lists 150,000 to 200,000 clones, 71% occurring once. The genes are TRBV15 and TRBJ1-4; tentative D call: TRBD1 (5 bases). Material for sequencing was PBMCs. This clonotype was sampled from a girl under 18 in good health and CMV-seronegative. In nucleotides, the CDR3 is TGTGCCACCAGCAGTCGGCAGGGAGGAGAAAAACTGTTTTTT. It is translated as CATSSRQGGEKLFF. Filled out from reference TRBV15 and TRBJ1-4, the complete variable domain reads DAMVIQNPRYQVTQFGKPVTLSCSQTLNHNVMYWYQQKSSQAPKLLFHYYDKDFNNEADTPDNFQSRRPNTSFCFLDIRSPGLGDTAMYLCATSSRQGGEKLFFGSGTQLSVL.